A selection of T cell receptor beta chains follows, all from one sample in a study of blood T cell repertoires in COVID-19. This table comes from immunoSEQ multiplex PCR, and its TCRdb copy is limited to in-frame clones, with some not included. Among 45,000 to 55,000 clones listed, around 90% were seen once. Sequencing input: peripheral blood. Receptor source: a human donor in a cohort sampled during active COVID-19. Both conserved end residues are part of each CDR3. A D gene is named only where the DNA matches it firmly. For some rows the clone size is stated as once, few or many, or as a class when expanded; others skip it.

TGCGCCAGCAGCCAAGATAATCGTGCACTTGCCCTCATCCGTTACGAGCAGTACTTC	CASSQDNRALALIRYEQYF	.	.	TRBV4-1	TRBJ2-7
TGTGCCAGCAGTTTGAGGCAGACGGATGGCTACACCTTC	CASSLRQTDGYTF	.	.	TRBV12-3/TRBV12-4	TRBJ1-2
TGTGCCAGCAGTAACAACAGGGGAACAGATACGCAGTATTTT	CASSNNRGTDTQYF	.	TRBD1	TRBV6-5	TRBJ2-3
TGTGCCAGCAGCGTAGAGGCTAGCGGGAGTTGGGAGACCCAGTACTTC	CASSVEASGSWETQYF	few	TRBD2	TRBV9	TRBJ2-5
TGCGCCAGCAGCCTTATTAGCGGGAGCGGCACAGATACGCAGTATTTT	CASSLISGSGTDTQYF	.	TRBD2	TRBV5-1	TRBJ2-3
TGTGCCTGGAGTGACCCCGGGGTCTACGGGAATGAGCAGTTCTTC	CAWSDPGVYGNEQFF	.	.	TRBV30	TRBJ2-1
TGTGCCAGCAGACCGACAGGGGGAAACACCATATATTTT	CASRPTGGNTIYF	.	TRBD1	TRBV12-3/TRBV12-4	TRBJ1-3
TGCGCCAGCAGCCAAAATAGCGGGGCTCAAGAGACCCAGTACTTC	CASSQNSGAQETQYF	.	TRBD2	TRBV4-3	TRBJ2-5
TGCGCCAGCAGCCAAGACCGAAACATTCAGTACTTC	CASSQDRNIQYF	.	.	TRBV4-1	TRBJ2-4
TGTGCCAGTAGTATCAGTCCCTCCTACGAGCAGTACTTC	CASSISPSYEQYF	.	.	TRBV19	TRBJ2-7
TGTGCCAGCAGCCCCGGAGACCCCTACGAGCAGTACTTC	CASSPGDPYEQYF	.	.	TRBV4-2	TRBJ2-7
TGTGCCAGCACCGACCGGGGGGGGCAAGAGACCCAGTACTTC	CASTDRGGQETQYF	.	TRBD2	TRBV6-5	TRBJ2-5
TGTGCCAGCAGCCCCACGACAGGGGGCACTGAAGCTTTCTTT	CASSPTTGGTEAFF	.	TRBD1	TRBV14	TRBJ1-1
TGCGCCAGCAGCGACATGTACTACAATGAGCAGTTCTTC	CASSDMYYNEQFF	.	.	TRBV4-3	TRBJ2-1
TGTGCCAGCAGTTTCCAAACAGGGGGCGAGCAGTTCTTC	CASSFQTGGEQFF	.	TRBD1	TRBV28	TRBJ2-1
TGTGCCAGCAGCCGGGGACAGGGAAGTTATGGCTACACCTTC	CASSRGQGSYGYTF	.	TRBD1	TRBV6-5	TRBJ1-2
TGTGCCAGCTCACCAAGGGGTAGAATGGGTCAGCCCCAGCATTTT	CASSPRGRMGQPQHF	.	.	TRBV18	TRBJ1-5
TGTGCCAGCAGCGCGGACAGGGGCCAAGAGACCCAGTACTTC	CASSADRGQETQYF	.	TRBD1	TRBV13	TRBJ2-5
TGTGCCACCAGCAGAGATCGGGGGGTACAGCACGCTGAAGCTTTCTTT	CATSRDRGVQHAEAFF	.	.	TRBV15	TRBJ1-1
TGTGCCAGCAGTTTTATCGACAGGGGTCTCCACGAGCAGTACTTC	CASSFIDRGLHEQYF	once	TRBD1	TRBV27	TRBJ2-7
TGTGCCAGCAGCTTAGCGCAGGTCATCACCGGGGAGCTGTTTTTT	CASSLAQVITGELFF	.	.	TRBV7-9	TRBJ2-2
TGTGCCAGCAGCTTAGAATGGGGGGGGGCCTACAATGAGCAGTTCTTC	CASSLEWGGAYNEQFF	.	TRBD2	TRBV11-2	TRBJ2-1
TGTGCCAGCAGCCAAGATGGAGACGGTCCATATGAAAAACTGTTTTTT	CASSQDGDGPYEKLFF	.	.	TRBV3-1/TRBV3-2	TRBJ1-4
TGCGCCAGCAGCTTACTAGCGGGGGCGAACACCGGGGAGCTGTTTTTT	CASSLLAGANTGELFF	.	TRBD2	TRBV5-1	TRBJ2-2
TGTGCCAGCAGCGCGGACAGGTTTGGCAATCAGCCCCAGCATTTT	CASSADRFGNQPQHF	.	TRBD1	TRBV7-9	TRBJ1-5
TGTGCCAGCAGCTTGGTCGGCGCCAGGCAGAGAGCTTTCTTT	CASSLVGARQRAFF	.	.	TRBV5-5	TRBJ1-1
TGTGCCTGGAGTGTACGTGGCGGGTTAAAACTGTTTTTT	CAWSVRGGLKLFF	once	.	TRBV30	TRBJ1-4